This T cell receptor beta chain was identified in a study of blood T cell repertoires in COVID-19. Germline CDR1 reads KGHSH; CDR2 reads LQKENI. With 4 bases removed from V and 10 bases from J, the gap between germline ends came to 14 bases. The CDR3 extends over 14 amino acids. Some clones are missing from TCRdb's copy, which holds only in-frame ones; the method was immunoSEQ multiplex PCR. The data show a few hundred thousand clones, roughly four fifths seen once. This sequence joins TRBV18 and TRBJ1-6; a weak D match, TRBD1 (5 bases). The origin of this receptor is a man aged 40-50 years who had recovered from COVID-19. Sequenced material: PBMCs or T cells enriched from blood (not recorded which). The CDR3 protein is CASSQREEGSPLHF. Written as DNA, the CDR3 is TGTGCCAGCTCACAGCGGGAGGAGGGGTCACCCCTCCACTTT.